This TCR beta chain originates from a study of T cells in Graves' hyperthyroidism and ophthalmopathy. Germline CDR1 KGHSH, CDR2 LQKENI. This CDR3 contains 15 residues. The V end lost 2 bases, the J end lost 7 bases, and 15 bases lay between the germline ends. On this clonotype: What it binds is unknown.

Criteria for exclusion of patients were uncontrolled infection, other autoimmune disease, pregnancy or lactation. Clinical symptoms, serum thyroxine and TRAb, thyroid ultrasound and orbital computed tomography were used for the diagnoses. Under 12 ml fresh peripheral blood yielded the PBMCs. Authors of the study amplified TCR beta CDR3 regions from RNA transcripts. TCR CDR3 underwent first-round RT-PCR with the HTBI primer set. TCRdb passed the multiplex PCR reads through MiXCR, listing each CDR3 protein once. This table has 550,000 to 650,000 distinct CDR3 sequences, about 14% appearing once. Study-level findings and limits: A 13 V-J model separated ophthalmopathy from stable hyperthyroidism.

The sequencing sample was made of blood. The TCR was taken from a woman in her 40s with Graves' hyperthyroidism. V gene TRBV18 combines with J gene TRBJ1-3; the D gene is possibly TRBD1 (5 bases). The CDR3 DNA reads as TGTGCCAGCTCACCAAGCCAGGGAGTAGTTAACACCATATATTTT. Residues: CASSPSQGVVNTIYF.